This T cell receptor beta chain was identified in a study of CD8+CD57+ T cells in acquired aplastic anemia. On the study more broadly: Isolated CD4+ and CD8+ cells, once sorted, yielded DNA averaging around 3 ug.

V lost 7 bases and J 5 bases, leaving 17 bases between the germline ends. The CDR3 is 14 residues long. CDR1 and CDR2 from the germline V gene are ENHRY and SYGVKD. The template for TCR beta VDJ and CDR3 sequence profiling was genomic DNA. Each CDR3 protein is one row after TCRdb ran MiXCR on the reads. The sample includes 90,000 to 120,000 distinct CDR3 sequences, less than 65% of them seen just once. The chain combines TRBV10-3 with TRBJ1-1; D remains unclear. The specimen sequenced was sorted CD4+, CD8+, or CD8+CD57+ T cells (not recorded which) from PBMCs. This TCR was recovered from a human donor in good health, serving as a control. Here the CDR3 reads CAITSTPKGTEAFF. Here the CDR3 DNA reads TGTGCCATCACCTCGACCCCGAAAGGGACTGAAGCTTTCTTT.